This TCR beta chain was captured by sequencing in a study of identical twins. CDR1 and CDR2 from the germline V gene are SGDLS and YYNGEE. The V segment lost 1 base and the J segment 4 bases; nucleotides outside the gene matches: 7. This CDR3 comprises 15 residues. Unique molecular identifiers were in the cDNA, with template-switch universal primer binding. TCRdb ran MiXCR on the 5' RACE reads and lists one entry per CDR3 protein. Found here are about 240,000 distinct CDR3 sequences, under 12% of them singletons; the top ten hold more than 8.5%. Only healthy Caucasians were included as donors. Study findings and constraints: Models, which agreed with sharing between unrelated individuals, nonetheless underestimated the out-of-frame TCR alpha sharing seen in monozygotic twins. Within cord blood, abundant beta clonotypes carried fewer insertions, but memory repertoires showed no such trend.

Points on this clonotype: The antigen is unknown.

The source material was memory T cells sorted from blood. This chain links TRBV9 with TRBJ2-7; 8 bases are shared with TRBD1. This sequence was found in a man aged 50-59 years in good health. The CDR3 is CASSVTGQGLYEQYF. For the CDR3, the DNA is TGTGCCAGCAGCGTAACAGGACAGGGCTTATACGAGCAGTACTTC.